The TCR beta chain under discussion was sequenced for a study of long-term antiretroviral therapy in people with HIV. Concerning this clone: Its antigen is not known.

This was the immunoSEQ v3.0 assay at survey level. The data were produced by immunoSEQ multiplex PCR, yet TCRdb's version contains in-frame clones alone and is incomplete. The top ten clones hold about 6.7% of a sample with 25,000 to 30,000 clones, over 80% of them seen once. V lost 4 bases and J lost 0, with 13 bases in between. The CDR3 has 15 amino acids. CDR1 is SGDLS, CDR2 YYNGEE, per germline. Study-level findings and limits: With ART, diversity went up but was still lower than in transplant donor controls. Gathering of blood took place between about 2003 and 2017, possibly under older ART regimens. Clones with expansion before ART led the repertoire at all time points.

The clonotype was recovered from a young man with HIV. V is TRBV9 and J is TRBJ1-1; the D is unclear. Here the sequenced sample was unsorted PBMCs, taken 0.4 years after starting antiretroviral therapy. This CDR3 reads CASSPREAMNTEAFF. Here the CDR3 DNA reads TGTGCCAGCAGCCCTCGTGAGGCCATGAACACTGAAGCTTTCTTT.